This T cell receptor (beta chain) was sequenced during a study of blood T cell repertoires in COVID-19. Sequencing used immunoSEQ multiplex PCR; TCRdb keeps in-frame clones, though not all of them. The sample comprises roughly 120,000 clones, approximately 90% of which are singletons, and roughly 2.1% rests with the top ten. The CDR3 runs to 13 residues. The germline gives CDR1 SQVTM, CDR2 ANQGSEA. Trimming cost V 5 bases and J 6 bases; bases outside gene matches: 10. The V call is TRBV29-1, the J call TRBJ2-7, with TRBD1 identical over 7 bases. The TCR was taken from a woman aged 45-60 years with acute or convalescent COVID-19. Sequenced sample: peripheral blood. CDR3 coding DNA: TGCAGCGTTCCGGACAGGCGCGAGGGCGAGCAGTACTTC. Its protein is CSVPDRREGEQYF.